This passage covers 30 T cell receptor beta chains from one sample sequenced in a study of cytomegalovirus exposure and HLA in healthy donors. The study ran its PCR with 60 Vbeta and 13 Jbeta primers. TCRdb keeps only in-frame clones here, not all; method: immunoSEQ multiplex PCR. The table has about 190,000 clones, around 79% seen once. The sequenced material came from PBMCs. The receptor set was obtained from a woman aged 18 to 35 in good health and CMV-seronegative.

The chain has TRBV7-9 and TRBJ2-5, with a possible D match to TRBD1 (6 bases). This CDR3 is 14 amino acids long. Trimming took off 5 bases at V and 4 bases at J, with 14 bases between the two ends. The germline V gene has CDR1 SEHNR and CDR2 FQNEAQ (reference sequence). The CDR3 region is CASSGQWDRETQYF. CDR3 DNA sequence: TGTGCCAGCAGCGGACAGTGGGATCGAGAGACCCAGTACTTC. Full variable domain (rest looked up from reference TRBV7-9 and TRBJ2-5): DTGVSQNPRHKITKRGQNVTFRCDPISEHNRLYWYRQTLGQGPEFLTYFQNEAQLEKSRLLSDRFSAERPKGSFSTLEIQRTEQGDSAMYLCASSGQWDRETQYFGPGTRLLVL.

The rearrangement uses TRBV11-2 and TRBJ2-5, with 9 bases that match TRBD1. The germline CDR1 and CDR2 sequences are SGHAT and FQNNGV. The CDR3 is 16 residues long. J was trimmed by 4 bases and V by 0 bases; bases with no gene match: 6. This chain's CDR3 is CASSLELGTGLETQYF. The CDR3 DNA is TGTGCCAGCAGCTTAGAACTTGGGACAGGGTTAGAGACCCAGTACTTC.

The chain has TRBV11-2 and TRBJ2-7; TRBD1 matches at 7 bases. With V trimmed by 4 bases and J by 0 bases, 12 bases remained unmatched. The germline CDR1 and CDR2 sequences are SGHAT and FQNNGV. This CDR3 spans 17 amino acids. This CDR3 reads CASSSYPTTGSSYEQYF. For the CDR3, the DNA is TGTGCCAGCAGCTCCTATCCTACGACAGGGAGCTCCTACGAGCAGTACTTC.

The V call is TRBV28, the J call TRBJ1-6, with D tentatively TRBD1 (6 bases). This CDR3 comprises 13 residues. V dropped 2 bases and J dropped 10 bases, with 9 bases sitting between them. Germline-derived CDR1 and CDR2 are MDHEN and SYDVKM. CDR3 DNA: TGTGCCAGCAGTTTACCGGGGGGCTCACCCCTCCACTTT. It translates to CASSLPGGSPLHF.

DNA of the CDR3: TGTGCCAGCAGAGTGCGGGCTAACTATGGCTACACCTTC. It is translated as CASRVRANYGYTF. The chain has TRBV2 and TRBJ1-2, with D unresolved. There are 13 residues in the CDR3. Trimming took off 6 bases at V and 0 bases at J, with 8 bases between the two ends. Germline CDR1 and CDR2: SNHLY and FYNNEI. The variable domain in full, with the rest retrieved from reference TRBV2 and TRBJ1-2, is EPEVTQTPSHQVTQMGQEVILRCVPISNHLYFYWYRQILGQKVEFLVSFYNNEISEKSEIFDDQFSVERPDGSNFTLKIRSTKLEDSAMYFCASRVRANYGYTFGSGTRLTVV.

The rearrangement uses TRBV28 and TRBJ1-2, with D possibly being TRBD1 (6 bases). This CDR3 is built from 18 residues. Deletions cut 3 bases from V and 1 base from J, with 21 bases between. Per germline, CDR1 MDHEN and CDR2 SYDVKM. The CDR3 nucleotides are TGTGCCAGCAGTTTGCTCCCCCAGGGGCATGTCGGTAACTATGGCTACACCTTC. Encoded protein: CASSLLPQGHVGNYGYTF.

This chain connects TRBV11-2 to TRBJ2-5; 9 nucleotides line up with TRBD2. The CDR3 is made up of 15 amino acids. CDR1 SGHAT and CDR2 FQNNGV come from the germline V gene. After removal of 6 bases from V and 4 bases from J, the junction contained 9 bases not matched to a gene. The CDR3 DNA reads TGTGCCAGCAGACAGAGCGCGGGAGGGAGAGAGACCCAGTACTTC. This sequence encodes CASRQSAGGRETQYF. Variable domain in full (rest from reference TRBV11-2 and TRBJ2-5): EAGVAQSPRYKIIEKRQSVAFWCNPISGHATLYWYQQILGQGPKLLIQFQNNGVVDDSQLPKDRFSAERLKGVDSTLKIQPAKLEDSAVYLCASRQSAGGRETQYFGPGTRLLVL.

The chain couples TRBV11-2 to TRBJ1-6; 7 bases match TRBD1. The V gene's germline CDR1 is SGHAT and CDR2 FQNNGV. V lost 7 bases to trimming and J lost 9 bases; unmatched junction nucleotides: 12. This CDR3 region has 15 residues. The CDR3 sequence is CASTLGTEAFSPLHF. The DNA for the CDR3 is TGTGCCAGCACCTTGGGGACAGAGGCCTTTTCACCCCTCCACTTT.

The chain links TRBV2 to TRBJ1-4, with a weak D call TRBD1 (5 bases). Germline V gene data show CDR1 as SNHLY and CDR2 as FYNNEI. This CDR3 has 15 amino acids. V was cut by 3 bases and J by 6 bases, with 14 bases left in between. The CDR3 DNA reads as TGTGCCAGCAGTGATGGCACAGGTGCCTATGAAAAACTGTTTTTT. This gives the protein CASSDGTGAYEKLFF.

This clone has only a few counts. The rearrangement uses TRBV15 and TRBJ2-1, with 10 positions matching TRBD2. Germline CDR1 reads LNHNV; CDR2 reads YYDKDF (reference sequence). The junction had 15 bases not matched to a gene; V was cut back by 2 bases and J by 8 bases. This CDR3 is built from 18 residues. CDR3 DNA: TGTGCCACCAGCAGAACACTTAGAGGACTAGCGGTAGGGGATGAGCAGTTCTTC. It encodes CATSRTLRGLAVGDEQFF.

The chain joins TRBV5-1 to TRBJ2-5, with TRBD1 matching 8 bases. CDR3 size: 15 residues. Germline trimming cut 2 bases from V and 2 bases from J; bases unmatched to any gene: 5. Germline CDR1 SGHRS, CDR2 YFSETQ. CDR3 in DNA: TGCGCCAGCAGCTTAAGAGGGACAGGACAAGAGACCCAGTACTTC. Translated, it gives CASSLRGTGQETQYF.

This clone was seen a single time. The DNA of the CDR3 is TGTGCCAGCATCCGACAGGGAAGTTTCGGAAACACCATATATTTT. Protein: CASIRQGSFGNTIYF. This chain joins TRBV6-5 and TRBJ1-3; TRBD1 matches 7 bases. V dropped 7 bases and J dropped 4; count of bases not matched to a gene: 10. Germline V lookup: CDR1 MNHEY, CDR2 SVGAGI. This CDR3 spans 15 amino acids.

This clone was detected a few times. This chain links TRBV2 with TRBJ2-7; TRBD1 matches at 8 bases. The CDR3 runs to 15 residues. Per the germline V gene, CDR1 is SNHLY and CDR2 is FYNNEI. The J segment lost 2 bases and the V segment lost 11 bases, leaving 14 bases of the junction unmatched. Here the CDR3 DNA reads TGTGCCTTACAGATGGGGACAGGAAGAACCTACGAGCAGTACTTC. Its protein product is CALQMGTGRTYEQYF.

This clone was seen a single time. J is TRBJ1-6 and V is TRBV6-5; D remains ambiguous. With 0 bases removed from V and 11 bases from J, the gap between germline ends came to 8 bases. The V gene's germline CDR1 is MNHEY and CDR2 SVGAGI. The length of the CDR3 is 13 residues. Written as DNA, the CDR3 is TGTGCCAGCAGTTACTCGGCCGGGGCACCCCTCCACTTT. Translated: CASSYSAGAPLHF.

J is TRBJ2-7 and V is TRBV5-1; D perhaps matches TRBD2 (6 bases). Trimming stripped 6 bases from V and 0 bases from J, with 10 bases between. Germline assignment: CDR1 SGHRS and CDR2 YFSETQ. The CDR3 loop spans 13 amino acids. CDR3 residues: CASTRGSSYEQYF. The CDR3 DNA is TGCGCCAGCACCCGGGGGAGCTCCTACGAGCAGTACTTC.

The chain uses TRBV6-5 and TRBJ1-2, with D perhaps matching TRBD1 (6 bases). CDR3 length: 13 residues. Germline CDR1 and CDR2: MNHEY and SVGAGI. V lost 5 bases to trimming and J lost 4 bases, with 11 bases between them. CDR3 sequence: CASSRTGIYGYTF. The CDR3, as DNA: TGTGCCAGCAGTCGTACAGGGATCTATGGCTACACCTTC.

The sample holds one count of this clone. The V and J genes are TRBV19 and TRBJ2-3, with 14 bases aligning to TRBD2. Germline trimming cut 5 bases from V and 3 bases from J; bases unmatched to any gene: 13. The CDR3 runs 19 residues. Germline V gene lookup returns CDR1 LNHDA and CDR2 SQIVND (reference sequence). In nucleotides, the CDR3 is TGTGCCAGTAGTGTCTTCCCCGGGACTAGCGGGGGTTTGACAGATACGCAGTATTTT. Protein: CASSVFPGTSGGLTDTQYF.

This clone was picked up one time. The chain recombines TRBV19 with TRBJ2-2; possible D gene TRBD2, 5 bases. This CDR3 has 14 residues. The V and J ends lost 4 bases and 7 bases respectively, with 13 bases between them. Germline loops: CDR1 LNHDA, CDR2 SQIVND (reference sequence). In DNA, the CDR3 is TGTGCCAGTAGTACCCGTAGCGTCAGCGGGGAGCTGTTTTTT. Its translation is CASSTRSVSGELFF. Full variable domain (outside the CDR3, taken from reference TRBV19 and TRBJ2-2): DGGITQSPKYLFRKEGQNVTLSCEQNLNHDAMYWYRQDPGQGLRLIYYSQIVNDFQKGDIAEGYSVSREKKESFPLTVTSAQKNPTAFYLCASSTRSVSGELFFGEGSRLTVL.

J is TRBJ1-2 and V is TRBV19, with D perhaps matching TRBD1 (6 bases). This CDR3 has 12 residues. Germline values: CDR1 LNHDA, CDR2 SQIVND (reference sequence). Trimming cost V 6 bases and J 11 bases, with 16 bases left between them. CDR3 DNA sequence: TGTGCCAGTAGGGACACAGGGCCCAGGTACACCTTC. Amino acid sequence: CASRDTGPRYTF.

This clone was picked up one time. J is TRBJ2-7 and V is TRBV7-2; TRBD1 matches 9 bases. This CDR3 is built from 14 residues. Trimming at V came to 6 bases and at J to 3 bases, leaving 6 bases not matched to a gene. Germline CDR1 SGHTA, CDR2 FQGNSA. The CDR3 DNA is TGTGCCAGCAGTTACCGGGACAGGGTCTACGAGCAGTACTTC. Translating gives CASSYRDRVYEQYF.

This clone was counted a single time. V and J are TRBV6-4 and TRBJ2-1; 7 positions match TRBD2. Trimming cost V 3 bases and J 0 bases; bases outside gene matches: 2. This CDR3 has 15 amino acids. The germline V gene encodes CDR1 MRHNA and CDR2 SNTAGT. CDR3 amino acids: CASSERESSYNEQFF. As DNA, the CDR3 is TGTGCCAGCAGTGAGCGGGAGAGCTCCTACAATGAGCAGTTCTTC.

The chain is built from TRBV4-3 and TRBJ1-2, with 8 positions matching TRBD1. Trimming at V came to 3 bases and at J to 4 bases, leaving 4 bases not matched to a gene. The germline V gene encodes CDR1 LGHNA and CDR2 YSLEER. This CDR3 spans 14 amino acids. CDR3 bases: TGCGCCAGCAGCCAGGGGACAGGAGGCTATGGCTACACCTTC. It codes for CASSQGTGGYGYTF.

In nucleotides, the CDR3 is TGTGCCAGTAGTATCCAGGGTCTTGGGTCACCCCTCCACTTT. Its protein product is CASSIQGLGSPLHF. The V gene is TRBV19, the J gene TRBJ1-6, with a possible D match to TRBD1 (5 bases). The length of the CDR3 is 14 residues. CDR1 and CDR2 (germline): LNHDA, SQIVND (reference sequence). V lost 3 bases, J lost 10 bases, and 13 bases lay in between. Combining the CDR3 with reference TRBV19 and TRBJ1-6 gives the whole variable domain DGGITQSPKYLFRKEGQNVTLSCEQNLNHDAMYWYRQDPGQGLRLIYYSQIVNDFQKGDIAEGYSVSREKKESFPLTVTSAQKNPTAFYLCASSIQGLGSPLHFGNGTRLTVT.

The chain combines TRBV29-1 with TRBJ1-1; D uncertain. Germline CDR1 and CDR2: SQVTM and ANQGSEA. The CDR3 covers 11 residues. Trimming left V 2 bases short and J 3 bases short, with 4 bases between. CDR3 sequence: CSVELHTEAFF. DNA for the CDR3: TGCAGCGTTGAACTCCACACTGAAGCTTTCTTT.

V usage is TRBV7-9 and J usage is TRBJ1-1, with TRBD1 as a possible D gene (6 bases). The V gene's germline CDR1 is SEHNR and CDR2 FQNEAQ (reference sequence). The CDR3 is made up of 12 amino acids. Deletions cut 4 bases from V and 7 bases from J, with 10 bases between. This CDR3 is CASSSGTFEAFF. CDR3 coding DNA: TGTGCCAGCAGCTCAGGGACATTTGAAGCTTTCTTT.

The V call is TRBV6-4, the J call TRBJ2-1; TRBD2 agrees at 7 bases. The germline V gene has CDR1 MRHNA and CDR2 SNTAGT. After removal of 4 bases from V and 3 bases from J, the junction contained 3 bases not matched to a gene. This CDR3 is built from 14 residues. This CDR3 reads CASSGGSHYNEQFF. The CDR3 DNA follows: TGTGCCAGCAGTGGCGGGAGCCACTACAATGAGCAGTTCTTC.

CDR3 sequence (DNA): TGTGCCAGCAGGTTGGGACAGCGTCAAGAGACCCAGTACTTC. Translating it yields CASRLGQRQETQYF. This chain uses TRBV6-5 with TRBJ2-5; 7 positions agree with TRBD1. CDR3 length: 14 amino acids. Trimming took 6 bases from V and 2 from J; bases not matched to a gene: 6. Looked up from germline, CDR1 is MNHEY and CDR2 is SVGAGI.

This chain uses TRBV6-6 with TRBJ1-2; D gene uncertain. In germline, CDR1 is MNHNY, CDR2 SVGAGI (reference sequence). CDR3 length: 12 amino acids. Trimming removed 2 bases at V and 5 bases at J, with 6 bases between. The CDR3 nucleotides are TGTGCCAGCAGTTACGGGCAATATGGCTACACCTTC. Its protein is CASSYGQYGYTF.

V is TRBV28 and J is TRBJ2-7; D unresolved. Germline V gene data show CDR1 as MDHEN and CDR2 as SYDVKM. V was trimmed by 6 bases and J by 1 base, leaving 7 bases between them. The CDR3 length is 12 residues. The CDR3 reads CASSLLSYEQYF. CDR3 nucleotide sequence: TGTGCCAGCAGCCTCCTTTCCTACGAGCAGTACTTC.

The chain uses TRBV7-2 and TRBJ2-1; TRBD1 might be the D (6 bases). CDR1 SGHTA and CDR2 FQGNSA come from the germline V gene. The ends were cut back, 2 bases at V and 8 bases at J, with 10 bases in the middle. The CDR3 extends over 13 amino acids. The CDR3 DNA sequence: TGTGCCAGCAGCTTACAGGGGACGGATGAGCAGTTCTTC. Amino acid sequence: CASSLQGTDEQFF. Together with reference TRBV7-2 and TRBJ2-1, the CDR3 gives the full variable domain: GAGVSQSPSNKVTEKGKDVELRCDPISGHTALYWYRQSLGQGLEFLIYFQGNSAPDKSGLPSDRFSAERTGGSVSTLTIQRTQQEDSAVYLCASSLQGTDEQFFGPGTRLTVL.